The 9 T cell receptor beta chains presented below share a single source sample, sequenced in a study of CD8+CD57+ T cells in acquired aplastic anemia. Patients included in sequencing had previously demonstrated CD8+CD57+ cell expansion by flow cytometry. The template for TCR beta VDJ and CDR3 sequence profiling was genomic DNA. TCRdb processed the reads anew with MiXCR; each CDR3 protein has one entry. The sample lists 150,000 to 200,000 distinct CDR3 sequences; roughly 50% were seen once. The sample taken for sequencing was sorted CD4+, CD8+, or CD8+CD57+ T cells (not recorded which) from PBMCs. These receptors came from a human donor with aplastic anemia.

V gene TRBV10-2 combines with J gene TRBJ2-3, with TRBD2 matching over 7 bases. CDR3 length equals 17 residues. V lost 0 bases, J lost 1 base, and 7 bases stayed unmatched. CDR1 and CDR2 (germline): WSHSY, SAAADI. CDR3 in DNA: TGCGCCAGCAGTGAGTCGAGGCTAGCGGAAGGCACAGATACGCAGTATTTT. Amino acid sequence: CASSESRLAEGTDTQYF.

CDR3 nucleotides: TGTGCCAGCCAGGGGGTAAATGAGCAGTTCTTC. Residues: CASQGVNEQFF. The chain links TRBV2 to TRBJ2-1; 7 bases align to TRBD1. The CDR3 has 11 residues. After removal of 8 bases from V and 7 bases from J, the junction contained 2 bases not matched to a gene. The V gene's germline CDR1 is SNHLY and CDR2 FYNNEI.

This clonotype appeared many times. V and J are TRBV2 and TRBJ2-3; 16 positions agree with TRBD2. Trimming at V came to 4 bases and at J to 5 bases, leaving 12 bases not matched to a gene. The CDR3 sequence is 19 residues long. Germline assignment: CDR1 SNHLY and CDR2 FYNNEI. The CDR3 DNA reads as TGTGCCAGCAGTGTTTATGGGGGACTAGCGGGAGGGGAAAGAGATACGCAGTATTTT. Translated, it gives CASSVYGGLAGGERDTQYF.

This clonotype was seen repeatedly, ten times or more. The chain joins TRBV4-1 to TRBJ2-6, with a possible D match to TRBD1 (6 bases). Germline CDR1 and CDR2: MGHRA and YSYEKL. Trimming left V 2 bases short and J 2 bases short, with 13 bases between. This CDR3 contains 17 residues. CDR3: CASSQRVEGAGANVLTF. The CDR3 DNA reads as TGCGCCAGCAGCCAACGAGTCGAGGGGGCTGGGGCCAACGTCCTGACTTTC.

This clonotype appeared many times. This chain's CDR3 is CASSDVTGDPAFF. In DNA form, the CDR3 reads TGTGCCAGCAGTGACGTGACAGGGGATCCGGCTTTCTTT. V gene TRBV6-1 combines with J gene TRBJ1-1, with 8 bases lining up with TRBD1. This CDR3 spans 13 amino acids. CDR1 and CDR2 (germline): MNHNS, SASEGT. V shed 3 bases and J 11 bases; nucleotides not matched to a gene: 8.

This clonotype came up many times. The chain links TRBV13 to TRBJ2-2, with a weak D call TRBD1 (6 bases). V was clipped by 3 bases and J by 5 bases, with 16 bases between them. CDR1 is PRHDT and CDR2 is FYEKMQ in the germline V gene (reference sequence). This CDR3 spans 16 amino acids. CDR3 in DNA: TGTGCCAGCAGCTTCTCCGTGGGACAATCGACCGGGGAGCTGTTTTTT. As protein: CASSFSVGQSTGELFF.

The chain uses TRBV24-1 and TRBJ1-2; TRBD1 might be the D (5 bases). The CDR3 is 15 residues long. V shed 5 bases and J shed 5 bases, with 17 bases lying between them. The V gene's germline CDR1 is KGHDR and CDR2 SFDVKD. The CDR3 loop reads CATSASGTEFYGYTF. The CDR3 nucleotides are TGTGCCACCAGTGCCTCCGGGACTGAGTTTTATGGCTACACCTTC.

This clonotype was observed a single time. The rearrangement joins TRBV13 to TRBJ2-2, with TRBD1 matching 8 bases. The CDR3 spans 13 residues. Losses at the gene ends were 6 bases for V and 8 bases for J; bases not matched to a gene: 5. CDR1 PRHDT and CDR2 FYEKMQ come from the germline V gene (reference sequence). CDR3 protein: CASRGQAMGELFF. DNA for the CDR3: TGTGCCAGCAGGGGACAGGCCATGGGGGAGCTGTTTTTT.

A remark on this clonotype: Being one base from a much bigger clone, this may be a read error. This chain connects TRBV6-1 to TRBJ2-3; D is perhaps TRBD1 (5 bases). CDR1 and CDR2 from the germline V gene are MNHNS and SASEGT. The CDR3 contains 14 residues. For the CDR3, the DNA is TGTGCCAGCAGCCGAGACTGGGGCACAGATACGCAGTGTTTT. Amino acid sequence: CASSRDWGTDTQCF.